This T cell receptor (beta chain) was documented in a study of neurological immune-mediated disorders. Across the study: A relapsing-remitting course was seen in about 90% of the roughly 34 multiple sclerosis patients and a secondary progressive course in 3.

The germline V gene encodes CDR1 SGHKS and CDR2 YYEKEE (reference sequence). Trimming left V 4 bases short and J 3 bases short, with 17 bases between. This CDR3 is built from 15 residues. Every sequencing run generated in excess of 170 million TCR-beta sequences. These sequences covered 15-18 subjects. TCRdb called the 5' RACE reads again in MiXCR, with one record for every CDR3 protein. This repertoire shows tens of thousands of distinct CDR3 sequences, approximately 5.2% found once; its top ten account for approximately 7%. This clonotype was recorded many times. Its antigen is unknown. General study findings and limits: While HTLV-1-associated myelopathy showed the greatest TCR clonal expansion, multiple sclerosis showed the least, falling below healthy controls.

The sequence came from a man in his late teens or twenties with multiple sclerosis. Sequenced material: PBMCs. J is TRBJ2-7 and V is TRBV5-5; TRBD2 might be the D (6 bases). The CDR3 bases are TGTGCCAGCAGCCACGGGACTGCCACCTTCTACGAGCAGTACTTC. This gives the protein CASSHGTATFYEQYF.